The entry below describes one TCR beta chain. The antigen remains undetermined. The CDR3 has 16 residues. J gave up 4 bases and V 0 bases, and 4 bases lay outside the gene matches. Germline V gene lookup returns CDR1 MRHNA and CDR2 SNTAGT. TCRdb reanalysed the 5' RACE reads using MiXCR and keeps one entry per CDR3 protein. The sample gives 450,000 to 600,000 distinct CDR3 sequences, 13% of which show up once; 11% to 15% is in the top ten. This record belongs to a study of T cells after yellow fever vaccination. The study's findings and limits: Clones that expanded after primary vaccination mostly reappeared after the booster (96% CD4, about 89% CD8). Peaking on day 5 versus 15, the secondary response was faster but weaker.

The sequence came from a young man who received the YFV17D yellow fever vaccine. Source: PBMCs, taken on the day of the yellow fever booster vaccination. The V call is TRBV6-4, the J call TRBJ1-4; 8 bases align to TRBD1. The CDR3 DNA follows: TGTGCCAGCAGTGACTCGAGACAGGGGATTAATGAAAAACTGTTTTTT. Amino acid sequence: CASSDSRQGINEKLFF.